This TCR beta chain was retrieved from a study of blood T cell repertoires in COVID-19. Whole-study context: Acute and convalescent COVID-19 samples came from the United States, Italy and Spain. PBMCs, B-cell-depleted T cells, or T cells provided the cDNA or gDNA that made up the material.

The CDR3 runs 14 residues. The germline gives CDR1 SNHLY, CDR2 FYNNEI. Germline trimming cut 6 bases from V and 2 bases from J; bases unmatched to any gene: 7. Method: immunoSEQ multiplex PCR; TCRdb's copy keeps in-frame clones and lacks some. Here the sample spans about 200,000 clones, about 78% being singletons. The receptor comes from a woman aged 70-85 years with acute or convalescent COVID-19. Source material: peripheral blood. V usage is TRBV2 and J usage is TRBJ2-7; 7 bases align to TRBD1. For the CDR3, the DNA is TGTGCCAGCAGGGGGACAGTTGGTACCTACGAGCAGTACTTC. This codes for CASRGTVGTYEQYF. The variable domain in full, completed from reference TRBV2 and TRBJ2-7, reads EPEVTQTPSHQVTQMGQEVILRCVPISNHLYFYWYRQILGQKVEFLVSFYNNEISEKSEIFDDQFSVERPDGSNFTLKIRSTKLEDSAMYFCASRGTVGTYEQYFGPGTRLTVT.